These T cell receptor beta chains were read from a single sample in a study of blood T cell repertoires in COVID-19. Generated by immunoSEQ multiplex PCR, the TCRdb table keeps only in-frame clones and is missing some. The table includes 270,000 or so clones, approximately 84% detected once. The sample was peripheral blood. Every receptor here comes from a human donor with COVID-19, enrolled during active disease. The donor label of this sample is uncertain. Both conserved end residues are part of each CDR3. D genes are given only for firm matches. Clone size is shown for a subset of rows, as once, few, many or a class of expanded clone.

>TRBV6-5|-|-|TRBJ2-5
CASTGGLGQETQYF
TGTGCCAGCACCGGGGGACTGGGACAAGAGACCCAGTACTTC
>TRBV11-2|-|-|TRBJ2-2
CASSQLRGRNTGELFF
TGTGCCAGCAGCCAACTTCGGGGGAGGAACACCGGGGAGCTGTTTTTT
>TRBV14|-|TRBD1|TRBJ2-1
CASSQPRRQGPTYNEQFF
TGTGCCAGCAGCCAACCCCGTAGACAGGGCCCTACTTACAATGAGCAGTTCTTC
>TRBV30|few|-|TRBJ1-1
CAWTEDSHEAFF
TGTGCCTGGACCGAGGACAGCCATGAAGCTTTCTTT
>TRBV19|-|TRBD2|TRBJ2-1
CASSRGLAGDEQFF
TGTGCCAGTAGTAGGGGACTAGCCGGGGATGAGCAGTTCTTC
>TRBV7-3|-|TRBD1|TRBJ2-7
CASSLTGTGTYEQYF
TGTGCCAGCAGCTTAACCGGGACAGGGACCTACGAGCAGTACTTC
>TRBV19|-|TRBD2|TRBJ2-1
CASSIASGSSYNEQFF
TGTGCCAGTAGTATAGCGAGCGGGAGCTCCTACAATGAGCAGTTCTTC
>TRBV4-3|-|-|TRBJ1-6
CASSQAGGRRGNSPLHF
TGCGCCAGCAGCCAAGCCGGGGGGAGAAGGGGGAATTCACCCCTCCACTTT
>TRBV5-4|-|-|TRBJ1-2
CASSGTTGNYGYTF
TGTGCCAGCAGCGGCACAACAGGGAACTATGGCTACACCTTC
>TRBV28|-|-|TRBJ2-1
CASSPQVPYNEQFF
TGTGCCAGCAGTCCCCAGGTCCCCTACAATGAGCAGTTCTTC
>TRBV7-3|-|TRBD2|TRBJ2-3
CASSPGTSGIADTQYF
TGTGCCAGCAGCCCCGGGACTAGCGGGATCGCAGATACGCAGTATTTT
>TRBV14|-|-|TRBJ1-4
CASSPNLGGEKLFF
TGTGCCAGCAGCCCAAATCTCGGGGGGGAAAAACTGTTTTTT